One sample yielded the 31 T cell receptor beta chains listed below, sequenced in a study of identical twins listed by TCRdb under 2016. To prepare the library, 5' RACE was applied. Sequencing used an Illumina HiSeq 2000. In-frame beta chains were kept once TCRdb had trimmed the public reads at Q25 with fastp and called clones with MiXCR. Each record represents a unique CDR3 protein, reported with the most common genes and DNA among its rows. The table for this sample lists over 250,000 distinct CDR3 sequences; roughly 10% of them were counted only once. The ten largest clones represent under 7.5% of the sample. These same data were also listed under a study on yellow fever vaccine responses in identical twins.

The sample was CD8+ T cells sorted from blood. These receptors originate from a woman younger than 35 in good health.

The sample holds many counts of this clonotype. This sequence joins TRBV6-1 and TRBJ2-7; 9 nucleotides line up with TRBD1. This CDR3 is built from 13 residues. The junction had 6 bases not matched to a gene; V was cut back by 6 bases and J by 6 bases. CDR1 is MNHNS, CDR2 SASEGT, per germline. The CDR3 nucleotides are TGTGCCAGCAGGCGGGGACAGGGTGGCGAGCAGTACTTC. It yields the protein CASRRGQGGEQYF.

The rearrangement uses TRBV24-1 and TRBJ2-1; TRBD2 is a possible D gene (7 bases). Looked up from germline, CDR1 is KGHDR and CDR2 is SFDVKD. V shed 1 base and J shed 10 bases, with 25 bases lying between them. CDR3 size: 18 residues. The CDR3 DNA reads TGTGCCACCAGTGATTTAAGGGCTGGGGGGGGCTTTGTTGGCGAGCAGTTCTTC. Its protein is CATSDLRAGGGFVGEQFF.

This clonotype occurred a few times. This chain joins TRBV4-3 and TRBJ2-1; D is undetermined. V lost 0 bases to trimming and J lost 0 bases, with 9 bases between them. The CDR3 consists of 16 residues. The germline V gene has CDR1 LGHNA and CDR2 YSLEER. CDR3 sequence (DNA): TGCGCCAGCAGCCAAGATGTGGGCAGCTCCTACAATGAGCAGTTCTTC. As protein: CASSQDVGSSYNEQFF.

This clonotype was observed at least ten times. The J gene is TRBJ2-2, the V gene TRBV9; TRBD1 matches 7 bases. CDR1 and CDR2 from the germline V gene are SGDLS and YYNGEE. V lost 4 bases, J lost 5 bases, and 11 bases stayed unmatched. The CDR3 is 16 residues long. The CDR3 sequence is CASSTGDRFATGELFF. The DNA of the CDR3 is TGTGCCAGCAGCACAGGGGACAGATTCGCGACCGGGGAGCTGTTTTTT.

This clonotype was found many times. The V call is TRBV9, the J call TRBJ1-1; 8 nucleotides align to TRBD1. Per the germline V gene, CDR1 is SGDLS and CDR2 is YYNGEE. J lost 1 base, V lost 3 bases, and 2 bases had no gene match. This CDR3 is built from 14 residues. The DNA of the CDR3 is TGTGCCAGCAGCGACGGACAGGGGAACACTGAAGCTTTCTTT. Encoded protein: CASSDGQGNTEAFF.

This clonotype was detected many times. The chain employs TRBV7-6 and TRBJ2-5; 7 bases line up with TRBD2. This CDR3 has 13 residues. Looked up from germline, CDR1 is SGHVS and CDR2 is FNYEAQ. Trimming took 3 bases from V and 5 from J; bases not matched to a gene: 3. CDR3 sequence reads: CASSFDGGETQYF. CDR3 in DNA: TGTGCCAGCAGCTTTGACGGGGGGGAGACCCAGTACTTC.

This clonotype was counted ten times or more. The chain couples TRBV7-8 to TRBJ2-1; 10 nucleotides agree with TRBD2. This CDR3 spans 15 amino acids. V was pared by 4 bases and J by 6 bases, with 6 bases of the junction left unmatched. Germline-derived CDR1 and CDR2 are SGHVS and FQNEAQ. CDR3 nucleotides: TGTGCCAGCAGCTCAACTAGCGGGGTGGCCAATGAGCAGTTCTTC. Protein product: CASSSTSGVANEQFF. Supplemented by reference TRBV7-8 and TRBJ2-1, the full variable domain reads GAGVSQSPRYKVAKRGQDVALRCDPISGHVSLFWYQQALGQGPEFLTYFQNEAQLDKSGLPSDRFFAERPEGSVSTLKIQRTQQEDSAVYLCASSSTSGVANEQFFGPGTRLTVL.

A few counts support this clonotype. The gene calls are TRBV7-9 and TRBJ2-3; TRBD2 is a possible D gene (5 bases). CDR1 is SEHNR and CDR2 is FQNEAQ in the germline V gene (reference sequence). CDR3 size: 12 residues. Trimming removed 3 bases from V and 6 bases from J, with 7 bases in between. The CDR3 nucleotides read TGTGCCAGCAGCTTCCTAGCCGATACGCAGTATTTT. Translation gives CASSFLADTQYF.

This clonotype occurred a few times. The V call is TRBV20-1, the J call TRBJ1-2; 7 positions match TRBD1. After removal of 6 bases from V and 7 bases from J, the junction contained 11 bases not matched to a gene. The CDR3 loop spans 13 amino acids. Germline-derived CDR1 and CDR2 are DFQATT and SNEGSKA (reference sequence). In DNA form, the CDR3 reads TGCAGTGCCCGGGAGGGGGCAGAGGCTGGCTACACCTTC. Amino acid sequence: CSAREGAEAGYTF.

In its sample, this clonotype ranks as large. The CDR3 here is CASSSTSGGAADTQYF. The CDR3 DNA follows: TGTGCCAGCAGCTCTACTAGCGGGGGGGCCGCAGATACGCAGTATTTT. This chain links TRBV9 with TRBJ2-3; 13 nucleotides align to TRBD2. This CDR3 has 16 residues. Per the germline V gene, CDR1 is SGDLS and CDR2 is YYNGEE. V was clipped by 4 bases and J by 4 bases; unmatched bases: 6.

CDR3 nucleotide sequence: TGTGCCAGCAGCCGAGCGGGGGGATACAATGAGCAGTTCTTC. It is translated as CASSRAGGYNEQFF. The rearrangement uses TRBV9 and TRBJ2-1; 9 bases are shared with TRBD2. The CDR3 runs to 14 residues. After removal of 4 bases from V and 4 bases from J, the junction contained 3 bases not matched to a gene. CDR1 and CDR2 (germline): SGDLS, YYNGEE.

Only a few counts were recorded for this clonotype. This sequence joins TRBV6-1 and TRBJ1-3, with D uncertain. The V and J ends lost 2 bases and 8 bases respectively, with 13 bases between them. Germline V gene lookup returns CDR1 MNHNS and CDR2 SASEGT. This CDR3 is 14 amino acids long. As DNA, the CDR3 is TGTGCCAGCAGTGAAATTATCGGAGAGGACACCATATATTTT. This encodes CASSEIIGEDTIYF.

This clonotype was detected many times. One end of the junction does not line up with germline, which may come from a read error. This CDR3 is CASSATGGFNNEQFF. CDR3 DNA sequence: TGTGCTAGCAGCGCTACAGGGGGTTTCAACAATGAGCAGTTCTTC. This chain uses TRBV7-7 with TRBJ2-1, with TRBD1 matching 8 bases. There are 15 residues in the CDR3. Germline V CDR1 and CDR2: SSHAT, FNYEAQ (reference sequence).

This clonotype was observed a handful of times. The chain links TRBV7-9 to TRBJ2-7; 9 bases agree with TRBD1. With V trimmed by 5 bases and J by 2 bases, 13 bases remained unmatched. This CDR3 contains 17 residues. CDR1 and CDR2 (germline): SEHNR, FQNEAQ (reference sequence). This CDR3 is CASSHRVQGQGAYEQYF. The CDR3 region has the DNA TGTGCCAGCAGCCATAGGGTTCAGGGACAGGGTGCCTACGAGCAGTACTTC.

Ten or more counts support this clonotype. The genes are TRBV4-3 and TRBJ2-7; 7 nucleotides match TRBD2. The length of the CDR3 is 15 residues. The trim removed 2 bases at V and 0 bases at J, leaving 4 bases unmatched. Germline V gene sequence: CDR1 LGHNA, CDR2 YSLEER. The CDR3: CASSQILAASYEQYF. The CDR3 coding sequence is TGCGCCAGCAGCCAAATCCTAGCGGCCTCCTACGAGCAGTACTTC.

The chain couples TRBV10-3 to TRBJ2-3; 8 nucleotides line up with TRBD1. The V and J ends lost 7 bases and 3 bases, in that order; junction bases with no gene match: 9. In germline, CDR1 is ENHRY, CDR2 SYGVKD. The length of the CDR3 is 15 residues. The CDR3 reads CAITERDRRTDTQYF. DNA of the CDR3: TGTGCCATCACCGAAAGGGACAGGAGAACAGATACGCAGTATTTT.

The chain has TRBV7-2 and TRBJ2-1; 8 bases align to TRBD2. The CDR3 sequence is 17 residues long. Germline V lookup: CDR1 SGHTA, CDR2 FQGNSA. V was clipped by 5 bases and J by 2 bases; unmatched bases: 11. CDR3 sequence (DNA): TGTGCCAGCAGCGAACGTTTAGCGGGGCCTACCTACAATGAGCAGTTCTTC. Protein: CASSERLAGPTYNEQFF.

This clonotype was seen only a few times. This chain uses TRBV7-6 with TRBJ2-3; 9 bases line up with TRBD2. The CDR3 spans 15 residues. The germline V gene has CDR1 SGHVS and CDR2 FNYEAQ. With V trimmed by 3 bases and J by 4 bases, 5 bases remained unmatched. CDR3 coding DNA: TGTGCCAGCAGCTTCAAGCGGGGGGTTGCAGATACGCAGTATTTT. It specifies CASSFKRGVADTQYF.

The gene calls are TRBV9 and TRBJ2-3; no clear D. The CDR3 sequence is 14 residues long. Trimming took 4 bases from V and 0 from J, leaving 9 bases between them. The V gene's germline CDR1 is SGDLS and CDR2 YYNGEE. In DNA form, the CDR3 reads TGTGCCAGCAGCTCCCTGGCGAGCACAGATACGCAGTATTTT. This sequence encodes CASSSLASTDTQYF.

This clonotype was seen at least ten times. The J gene is TRBJ1-1, the V gene TRBV28; 9 positions agree with TRBD1. Germline assignment: CDR1 MDHEN and CDR2 SYDVKM. J was trimmed by 4 bases and V by 0 bases; bases with no gene match: 3. This CDR3 is built from 15 residues. The CDR3 coding sequence is TGTGCCAGCAGTTTATGGGGGACAGGGAGCACTGAAGCTTTCTTT. Its translation: CASSLWGTGSTEAFF.

This clonotype was counted many times. V usage is TRBV20-1 and J usage is TRBJ2-7; D tentatively reads TRBD1 or TRBD2 (5 bases each). Germline assignment: CDR1 DFQATT and CDR2 SNEGSKA (reference sequence). Trimming took off 4 bases at V and 0 bases at J, with 10 bases between the two ends. The CDR3 is 13 amino acids. The CDR3 coding sequence is TGCAGTGCTACGACAGCGGACTCCTACGAGCAGTACTTC. Translation gives CSATTADSYEQYF.

There are many counts of this clonotype. V usage is TRBV12-3 or TRBV12-4 and J usage is TRBJ1-5, with TRBD1 identical over 7 bases. V shed 2 bases, J shed 4 bases, and the junction held 2 bases outside the gene matches. This CDR3 has 14 amino acids. The CDR3 bases are TGTGCCAGCAGTTTAAAACAGGGGAATCAGCCCCAGCATTTT. It yields the protein CASSLKQGNQPQHF.

This clonotype has more than one count but fewer than ten. V is TRBV11-2 and J is TRBJ2-1, with D perhaps matching TRBD1 or TRBD2 (5 bases each). Trimming removed 1 base at V and 6 bases at J, with 13 bases between. Germline values: CDR1 SGHAT, CDR2 FQNNGV. The CDR3 loop spans 15 amino acids. The CDR3 spells CASSLGGPGSNEQFF. The CDR3 coding sequence is TGTGCCAGCAGCTTAGGTGGGCCAGGGAGCAATGAGCAGTTCTTC.

This clonotype has ten or more counts. V and J are TRBV12-3 or TRBV12-4 and TRBJ2-3; 13 bases map to TRBD2. This CDR3 comprises 16 residues. Unmatched junction bases numbered 6, after V lost 6 bases and J lost 3 bases. The CDR3: CASRNGLAGATDTQYF. The CDR3, as DNA: TGTGCCAGCAGAAACGGACTAGCGGGAGCAACAGATACGCAGTATTTT.

This chain connects TRBV19 to TRBJ2-1, with 9 nucleotides matching TRBD1. Germline V lookup: CDR1 LNHDA, CDR2 SQIVND (reference sequence). Unmatched junction bases numbered 6, after V lost 0 bases and J lost 3 bases. The CDR3 has 17 residues. The CDR3 bases are TGTGCCAGTAGTATAGAGGACAGGGGAGGGGGCTACAATGAGCAGTTCTTC. Its protein is CASSIEDRGGGYNEQFF.

Ten or more counts support this clonotype. The rearrangement uses TRBV29-1 and TRBJ1-1, with a weak D call TRBD1 (5 bases). This CDR3 has 13 residues. Trimming removed 7 bases at V and 1 base at J, with 13 bases between. Germline V gene sequence: CDR1 SQVTM, CDR2 ANQGSEA. The CDR3 DNA sequence: TGCAGCGCTAGTACAGGCGGGAACACTGAAGCTTTCTTT. This gives the protein CSASTGGNTEAFF.

This clonotype has only a few counts. This chain joins TRBV6-5 and TRBJ2-7; TRBD2 aligns across 9 bases. Per the germline V gene, CDR1 is MNHEY and CDR2 is SVGAGI. The CDR3 is made up of 17 amino acids. The V gene end was trimmed by 0 bases and the J gene end by 3 bases; junction bases not matched to a gene: 9. Here the CDR3 reads CASSYSGGREGNYEQYF. The CDR3 nucleotides read TGTGCCAGCAGTTACTCAGGGGGGCGGGAGGGTAACTACGAGCAGTACTTC.

The chain employs TRBV2 and TRBJ2-6; possibly TRBD2 for D (7 bases). The CDR3 sequence is 19 residues long. Germline V gene data show CDR1 as SNHLY and CDR2 as FYNNEI. Deletions cut 5 bases from V and 3 bases from J, with 23 bases between. CDR3 bases: TGTGCCAGCAGTTTGGGGGGGGCAGGGTCTTTATTTGGGGCCAACGTCCTGACTTTC. Translating it yields CASSLGGAGSLFGANVLTF.

This clonotype has a count of ten or more. V and J are TRBV5-1 and TRBJ2-5; maybe TRBD2 (5 bases). Germline V gene lookup returns CDR1 SGHRS and CDR2 YFSETQ. The V gene lost 4 bases and the J gene lost 5 bases, with 27 bases spanning the gap. The CDR3 has 18 residues. The chain's CDR3 is CASSPPERGVSFWETQYF. The CDR3 region has the DNA TGCGCCAGCAGCCCTCCAGAACGGGGAGTGTCTTTTTGGGAGACCCAGTACTTC.

This clonotype was recorded a few times. The chain combines TRBV7-9 with TRBJ1-1; D is undetermined. Trimming cost V 5 bases and J 11 bases, with 18 bases left between them. Germline V gene sequence: CDR1 SEHNR, CDR2 FQNEAQ (reference sequence). The CDR3 has 13 amino acids. The CDR3 sequence: CASSPIVSFEAFF. The CDR3 coding sequence is TGTGCCAGCAGCCCGATAGTTTCCTTTGAGGCTTTCTTT. Combining the CDR3 with reference TRBV7-9 and TRBJ1-1 gives the whole variable domain DTGVSQNPRHKITKRGQNVTFRCDPISEHNRLYWYRQTLGQGPEFLTYFQNEAQLEKSRLLSDRFSAERPKGSFSTLEIQRTEQGDSAMYLCASSPIVSFEAFFGQGTRLTVV.

V is TRBV4-3 and J is TRBJ2-1; either TRBD1 or TRBD2 may fit D (5 bases each). Between the trimmed V and J ends, which lost 0 bases and 4 bases, there was a span of 13 bases. The CDR3 has 16 amino acids. Germline CDR1 and CDR2: LGHNA and YSLEER. The CDR3, as DNA: TGCGCCAGCAGCCAAGAGGAAGGGACCCCGTACAATGAGCAGTTCTTC. Translation: CASSQEEGTPYNEQFF.